The 7 T cell receptor beta chains presented below share a single source sample, sequenced in a study of T cells in Graves' hyperthyroidism and ophthalmopathy. What was amplified from RNA transcripts were TCR beta CDR3 regions. A set of HTBI primers served as the primers for a first-round RT-PCR of the TCR CDR3. TCRdb fed the multiplex PCR reads into MiXCR, producing one record per CDR3 protein. The sample consists of about 300,000 distinct CDR3 sequences, about 19% of them appearing once. The sample was blood. The receptors originated from a man aged 50 or older with Graves' ophthalmopathy.

This clonotype appeared many times. The chain is built from TRBV3-1 and TRBJ1-1; D is ambiguous. This CDR3 contains 14 residues. The ends were cut back, 0 bases at V and 2 bases at J, with 7 bases in the middle. Per germline, CDR1 LGHDT and CDR2 YNNKEL (reference sequence). Here the CDR3 DNA reads TGTGCCAGCAGCCAAGATGGGAGAAACACTGAAGCTTTCTTT. This gives the protein CASSQDGRNTEAFF.

This clonotype was seen repeatedly, ten times or more. The genes are TRBV20-1 and TRBJ2-1; 12 nucleotides align to TRBD2. The CDR3 is made up of 20 amino acids. V was clipped by 1 base and J by 7 bases; unmatched bases: 20. Germline V CDR1 and CDR2: DFQATT, SNEGSKA (reference sequence). CDR3 loop: CSARGGGLAGGPPSINEQFF. CDR3 DNA: TGCAGTGCTAGAGGGGGCGGGCTAGCGGGAGGGCCGCCGTCGATAAATGAGCAGTTCTTC.

Ten or more counts support this clonotype. This sequence joins TRBV7-9 and TRBJ2-3; D is unresolved. Germline CDR1 is SEHNR and CDR2 is FQNEAQ (reference sequence). V lost 4 bases, J lost 0 bases, and 8 bases lay in between. This CDR3 region has 14 residues. This CDR3 is CASSSTGSTDTQYF. As DNA, the CDR3 is TGTGCCAGCAGCTCGACGGGTAGCACAGATACGCAGTATTTT.

J is TRBJ2-7 and V is TRBV7-2, with D perhaps assigned TRBD1 or TRBD2 (7 bases each). The CDR3 covers 15 residues. Germline V gene sequence: CDR1 SGHTA, CDR2 FQGNSA. V dropped 1 base and J dropped 2 bases, with 12 bases sitting between them. This CDR3 reads CASSLGQGGAYEQYF. CDR3 bases: TGTGCCAGCAGCTTAGGGCAGGGGGGGGCCTACGAGCAGTACTTC.

This clonotype occurred a few times. The genes are TRBV11-3 and TRBJ2-5; D unresolved. The CDR3 length is 12 residues. With 6 bases removed from V and 5 bases from J, the gap between germline ends came to 10 bases. Germline CDR1 reads SGHNT; CDR2 reads YENEEA. The CDR3 DNA reads TGTGCCAGCAGTCAATTGTGGGAGACCCAGTACTTC. Translated, it gives CASSQLWETQYF.

There are many counts of this clonotype. This chain uses TRBV11-1 with TRBJ1-1; no clear D gene. The CDR3 spans 13 residues. Germline V gene lookup returns CDR1 SGHAT and CDR2 FQDESV (reference sequence). Trimming took 3 bases from V and 1 from J, leaving 6 bases between them. CDR3 DNA: TGTGCCAGCAGCTTGTACAGGAACACTGAAGCTTTCTTT. Its protein is CASSLYRNTEAFF.

A few counts support this clonotype. The chain uses TRBV15 and TRBJ1-1; D not resolved. Germline lookup yields CDR1 LNHNV and CDR2 YYDKDF (reference sequence). Trimming left V 1 base short and J 7 bases short, with 10 bases between. The CDR3 is made up of 13 amino acids. CDR3 protein: CATSRGVEIEAFF. Here the CDR3 DNA reads TGTGCCACCAGCAGAGGGGTAGAGATTGAAGCTTTCTTT.